These 14 T cell receptor beta chains were all obtained from the same sample, sequenced in a study of T cells in Graves' hyperthyroidism and ophthalmopathy. Using RNA transcripts as the source, TCR beta CDR3 regions were amplified. The HTBI primer set drove a first-round RT-PCR of the TCR CDR3. TCRdb reanalysed the multiplex PCR reads using MiXCR and keeps one entry per CDR3 protein. The table lists about 270,000 distinct CDR3 sequences, around 25% of them singletons. The specimen sequenced was blood. The receptors were gathered from a woman aged 35 to 49 with Graves' ophthalmopathy.

This clonotype was detected many times. This chain uses TRBV5-1 with TRBJ2-3, with 10 bases lining up with TRBD1. V was clipped by 4 bases and J by 3 bases; unmatched bases: 2. CDR3 length: 14 residues. The germline V gene encodes CDR1 SGHRS and CDR2 YFSETQ. The CDR3 loop is CASSRDRGTDTQYF. CDR3 bases: TGCGCCAGCAGCAGGGACAGGGGAACAGATACGCAGTATTTT.

This clonotype occurred many times. J is TRBJ2-7 and V is TRBV10-3; 8 bases agree with TRBD2. With V trimmed by 4 bases and J by 4 bases, 9 bases remained unmatched. The CDR3 is 15 amino acids. CDR1 and CDR2 from the germline V gene are ENHRY and SYGVKD. This CDR3 reads CAISGPERGTYEQYF. In DNA form, the CDR3 reads TGTGCCATCAGTGGGCCTGAGCGGGGGACTTACGAGCAGTACTTC.

This clonotype occurred many times. The rearrangement uses TRBV20-1 and TRBJ2-5, with 7 bases aligning to TRBD1. Trimming took 6 bases from V and 5 from J; bases not matched to a gene: 15. The CDR3 has 15 residues. Germline CDR1 is DFQATT and CDR2 is SNEGSKA (reference sequence). CDR3 in DNA: TGCAGTGCAATCGGGCCCGACAGGGAGAGGGAGACCCAGTACTTC. Its translation is CSAIGPDRERETQYF.

This clonotype was picked up many times. The chain links TRBV11-2 to TRBJ1-1; D is unresolved. This CDR3 spans 11 amino acids. Germline V CDR1 and CDR2: SGHAT, FQNNGV. The ends were cut back, 2 bases at V and 7 bases at J, with 5 bases in the middle. CDR3 loop: CASSLMGEAFF. In nucleotides, the CDR3 is TGTGCCAGCAGCTTAATGGGTGAAGCTTTCTTT.

The gene calls are TRBV12-5 and TRBJ2-2; 7 bases fit TRBD2. V shed 5 bases, J shed 7 bases, and the junction held 10 bases outside the gene matches. This CDR3 is 15 amino acids long. Germline V gene lookup returns CDR1 LGHNT and CDR2 FRNRAP. The CDR3 reads CASGPLLAASGELFF. CDR3 DNA sequence: TGTGCTAGTGGTCCCCTTCTAGCGGCAAGCGGGGAGCTGTTTTTT.

The chain employs TRBV2 and TRBJ2-7; 8 nucleotides line up with TRBD1. Germline CDR1 and CDR2: SNHLY and FYNNEI. V dropped 6 bases and J dropped 0; count of bases not matched to a gene: 7. This CDR3 comprises 15 residues. CDR3 residues: CASRDRVGYSYEQYF. As DNA, the CDR3 is TGTGCCAGCAGGGACAGGGTGGGGTACTCCTACGAGCAGTACTTC. The complete variable domain, with remaining parts taken from reference TRBV2 and TRBJ2-7, reads EPEVTQTPSHQVTQMGQEVILRCVPISNHLYFYWYRQILGQKVEFLVSFYNNEISEKSEIFDDQFSVERPDGSNFTLKIRSTKLEDSAMYFCASRDRVGYSYEQYFGPGTRLTVT.

Many counts were recorded for this clonotype. The chain combines TRBV20-1 with TRBJ1-6; 7 bases map to TRBD1. The CDR3 loop spans 14 amino acids. Germline trimming cut 1 base from V and 10 bases from J; bases unmatched to any gene: 7. The germline gives CDR1 DFQATT, CDR2 SNEGSKA (reference sequence). The CDR3 DNA reads TGCAGTGCTAGAGTAGGCACACAGGGGTCACCCCTCCACTTT. It codes for CSARVGTQGSPLHF.

In this sample, this clonotype turned up many times. This rearrangement joins TRBV14 to TRBJ2-7; D is perhaps TRBD2 (6 bases). Germline CDR1 reads SGHDN; CDR2 reads FVKESK. The V end lost 0 bases, the J end lost 3 bases, and 15 bases lay between the germline ends. The CDR3 runs 16 residues. The CDR3 reads CASSQDFAREVYEQYF. As DNA, the CDR3 is TGTGCCAGCAGCCAAGATTTTGCCAGGGAGGTCTACGAGCAGTACTTC.

This clonotype has ten or more counts. The V gene is TRBV7-2, the J gene TRBJ1-2; 11 nucleotides match TRBD1. Germline CDR1 SGHTA, CDR2 FQGNSA. This CDR3 has 15 amino acids. V shed 5 bases, J shed 6 bases, and the junction held 8 bases outside the gene matches. The CDR3: CASSGQGAPIDGYTF. CDR3 nucleotide sequence: TGTGCCAGCAGCGGACAGGGGGCTCCTATTGATGGCTACACCTTC.

The rearrangement joins TRBV10-3 to TRBJ2-7, with TRBD1 as a possible D gene (7 bases). The CDR3 is 14 amino acids. The ends were cut back, 10 bases at V and 7 bases at J, with 23 bases in the middle. Germline-derived CDR1 and CDR2 are ENHRY and SYGVKD. The CDR3 loop reads CATTGLGTEKEQYF. The CDR3 coding sequence is TGTGCCACAACGGGACTCGGGACAGAAAAGGAGCAGTACTTC.

Many counts were recorded for this clonotype. The rearrangement links TRBV28 to TRBJ2-7; possible D gene TRBD1, 5 bases. This CDR3 region has 15 residues. Germline values: CDR1 MDHEN, CDR2 SYDVKM. V lost 2 bases and J 5 bases, leaving 16 bases between the germline ends. DNA for the CDR3: TGTGCCAGCAGTTTAAGGGGCAAGGGCGACAACGAGCAGTACTTC. It specifies CASSLRGKGDNEQYF.

The rearrangement joins TRBV11-2 to TRBJ2-7, with a possible D match to TRBD2 (5 bases). The V end was cut by 4 bases, the J end by 10 bases, with 8 bases between. The CDR3 is 10 amino acids. CDR1 SGHAT and CDR2 FQNNGV come from the germline V gene. CDR3: CASSSSFQYF. The CDR3 region has the DNA TGTGCCAGCAGCTCTAGCTTCCAGTACTTC.

The chain combines TRBV6-1 with TRBJ2-7; 10 nucleotides align to TRBD1. Germline assignment: CDR1 MNHNS and CDR2 SASEGT. This CDR3 spans 16 amino acids. V lost 6 bases and J lost 4; bases outside the gene matches: 12. CDR3 bases: TGTGCCAGCAGAACATCGGGACAGGGGTCGAGATACGAGCAGTACTTC. Protein product: CASRTSGQGSRYEQYF.

Ten or more counts support this clonotype. This rearrangement joins TRBV5-1 to TRBJ2-2; the D call may be TRBD1 or TRBD2 (6 bases each). Germline V gives CDR1 SGHRS, CDR2 YFSETQ. The V end lost 3 bases, the J end lost 4 bases, and 13 bases lay between the germline ends. This CDR3 has 15 amino acids. In DNA, the CDR3 is TGCGCCAGCAGCTATTCGGGGGCGAGCACCGGGGAGCTGTTTTTT. Its translation: CASSYSGASTGELFF.